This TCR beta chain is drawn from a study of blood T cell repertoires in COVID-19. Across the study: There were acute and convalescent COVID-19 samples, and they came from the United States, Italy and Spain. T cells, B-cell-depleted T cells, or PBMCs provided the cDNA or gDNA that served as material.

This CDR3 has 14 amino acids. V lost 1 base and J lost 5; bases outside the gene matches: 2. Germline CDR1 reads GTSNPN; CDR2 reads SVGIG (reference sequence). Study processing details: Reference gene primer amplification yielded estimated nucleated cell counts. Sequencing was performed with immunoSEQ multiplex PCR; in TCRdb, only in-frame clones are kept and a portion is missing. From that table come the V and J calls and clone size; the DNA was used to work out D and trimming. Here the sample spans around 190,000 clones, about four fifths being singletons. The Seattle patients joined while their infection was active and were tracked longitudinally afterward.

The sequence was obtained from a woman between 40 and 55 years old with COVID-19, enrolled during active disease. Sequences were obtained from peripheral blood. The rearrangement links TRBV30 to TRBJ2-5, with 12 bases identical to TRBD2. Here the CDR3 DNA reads TGTGCCTGGAGTGCACTAGCGGGGGGTGAGACCCAGTACTTC. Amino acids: CAWSALAGGETQYF.